This T cell receptor (beta chain) was captured in a study of preoperative IRX-2 immunotherapy in early breast cancer (dated by TCRdb to about 2019). Library creation used the immunoSEQ multiplex PCR assay. TCRdb retrieved this table from immuneACCESS and kept in-frame rearrangements only. Not all clones are present; in checked studies, unresolved V genes account for under half, and no reason is known for the remainder. Recorded for this sample are about 38,000 clones; around 82% of them occurred a single time. The ten most abundant clones make up around 1.4% of the sample. As regards this clone: Its binding antigen is unknown. Per-nucleotide qualities are absent, and no much larger clonotype sits a single base away.

The treatment or condition label corresponds to: preoperative locoregional IRX-2 cytokine immunotherapy. The samples were obtained from a phase Ib study in which preoperative, locoregional IRX-2 cytokine immunotherapy intended to prime immune responses was tested. Patients with early-stage breast cancer who were given IRX-2 before surgery served as donors. The specimen comprised lymph node tissue, sampled after IRX-2 immunotherapy. This TCR derives from a human donor with breast cancer.

CDR3 region: CASSLEQGSYNEQFF. The nucleotide sequence is given as TGTGCCAGCAGCTTGGAGCAGGGGAGCTACAATGAGCAGTTCTTC. This chain joins TRBV7-1 to TRBJ2-1; possibly the D gene is TRBD1, per 6 matching bases. TRBV7-1 is designated an ORF whose function remains uncertain. Counted from cysteine to phenylalanine, this CDR3 has 15 amino acids. Only the CDR3 DNA is retained, 45 bases long and in frame from the first base. Trimming costs V 4 bases and J 3 bases, and their ends lie 13 bases apart.